The clone carrying this TCR beta chain was found a few times. The record originates from a study of regulatory T cells in long-lasting Graves disease. Germline CDR1 reads MGHRA; CDR2 reads YSYEKL. Trimming at V came to 6 bases and at J to 5 bases, leaving 10 bases not matched to a gene. CDR3 length: 16 amino acids. Sequencing libraries for TCR beta were prepared with iRepertoire HTBI primers and Arm-PCR of CDR3 regions. TCRdb re-derived calls from the multiplex PCR reads in MiXCR, one entry per CDR3 protein. The sample shows some 500,000 distinct CDR3 sequences, about 16% of them seen only once. Indicated time point: newly diagnosed GD, antithyroid drugs for less than 3 months. The TCR library used RNA extracted from PBMCs. It was by American Thyroid Association guidelines that Graves' disease was diagnosed. The data were also submitted as part of a second study, on T cells in Graves' hyperthyroidism and ophthalmopathy.

The sequenced sample was peripheral blood mononuclear cells (PBMCs), obtained at new diagnosis, from a patient treated with antithyroid drugs. V is TRBV4-1 and J is TRBJ1-6; TRBD1 agrees at 7 bases. The receptor was isolated from a middle-aged woman with Graves disease. The CDR3, as DNA: TGCGCCAGCAGTCAAAGACAGGGTGGGAATAATTCACCCCTCCACTTT. Protein: CASSQRQGGNNSPLHF.